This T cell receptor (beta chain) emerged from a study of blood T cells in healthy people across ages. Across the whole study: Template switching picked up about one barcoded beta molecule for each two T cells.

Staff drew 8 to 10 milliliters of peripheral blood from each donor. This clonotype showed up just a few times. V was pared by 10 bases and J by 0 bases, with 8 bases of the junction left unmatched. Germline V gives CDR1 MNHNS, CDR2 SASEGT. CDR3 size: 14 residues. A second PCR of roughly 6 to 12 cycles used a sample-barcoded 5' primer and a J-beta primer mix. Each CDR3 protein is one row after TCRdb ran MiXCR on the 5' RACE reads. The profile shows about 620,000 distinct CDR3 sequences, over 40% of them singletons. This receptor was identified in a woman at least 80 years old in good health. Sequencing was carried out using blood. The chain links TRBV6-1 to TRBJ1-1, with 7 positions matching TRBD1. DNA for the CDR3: TGTGCCACCCGAGGGGGCGGAGTGAACACTGAAGCTTTCTTT. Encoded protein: CATRGGGVNTEAFF.